The clone carrying this T cell receptor beta chain was picked up many times. Germline V gene sequence: CDR1 SGHAT, CDR2 FQNNGV. The CDR3 sequence is 12 residues long. Trimming pared 3 bases from V and 7 bases from J, leaving 9 bases between. The data were obtained in a study of blood T cell repertoires in COVID-19. About the research overall: T cells, B-cell-depleted T cells, or PBMCs supplied cDNA or gDNA.

Methods used by the authors: Nucleated cell number was recorded as an estimate derived from reference gene primer amplification. Assay: immunoSEQ multiplex PCR; the TCRdb copy retains only in-frame clones and omits some. Clone size and the V and J calls come from that table; the DNA yielded D and trimming. The sample holds 250,000 or so clones, approximately 82% seen once. The sequence came from a woman younger than 30 with acute or convalescent COVID-19. Input material: peripheral blood. The chain links TRBV11-2 to TRBJ1-1; perhaps TRBD1 as D (6 bases). CDR3 loop: CASSFNRDEAFF. The CDR3 nucleotides read TGTGCCAGCAGCTTTAACAGGGATGAAGCTTTCTTT.